These 9 T cell receptor beta chains share one sample of origin, sequenced in a study of cytomegalovirus exposure and HLA in healthy donors. Primers included in the PCR were 60 Vbeta and 13 Jbeta primers. The data were produced by immunoSEQ multiplex PCR, yet TCRdb's version contains in-frame clones alone and is incomplete. The sample features about 200,000 clones, with 5.5% to 7.5% in its top ten. The source material was PBMCs. These receptors all stem from a man aged 25-40 years in good health and CMV-seronegative.

The gene calls are TRBV15 and TRBJ1-1; TRBD1 matches 7 bases. Per germline, CDR1 LNHNV and CDR2 YYDKDF (reference sequence). Trimming took 1 base from V and 11 from J; bases not matched to a gene: 7. CDR3 length: 13 residues. CDR3 nucleotides: TGTGCCACCAGCAGAGGTTCAGGGGGGTATGCTTTCTTT. This sequence encodes CATSRGSGGYAFF.

The chain employs TRBV10-3 and TRBJ2-6; the match to TRBD1 covers 12 bases. The ends lost 8 bases at V and 3 bases at J; junction bases unmatched: 17. Germline CDR1 is ENHRY and CDR2 is SYGVKD. This CDR3 is built from 20 residues. CDR3 region: CAIPRVGSGQGALGANVLTF. The DNA of the CDR3 is TGTGCCATCCCGAGGGTAGGTTCGGGACAGGGGGCGCTTGGGGCCAACGTCCTGACTTTC.

The chain has TRBV11-2 and TRBJ2-4, with a tentative D call TRBD1 (6 bases). The V end was cut by 5 bases, the J end by 8 bases, with 16 bases between. Germline CDR1 SGHAT, CDR2 FQNNGV. The CDR3 is made up of 14 amino acids. The CDR3 nucleotides read TGTGCCAGCAGCGAAACACAGGGTTTCCACATTCAGTACTTC. Translating gives CASSETQGFHIQYF. Filled out from reference TRBV11-2 and TRBJ2-4, the complete variable domain reads EAGVAQSPRYKIIEKRQSVAFWCNPISGHATLYWYQQILGQGPKLLIQFQNNGVVDDSQLPKDRFSAERLKGVDSTLKIQPAKLEDSAVYLCASSETQGFHIQYFGAGTRLSVL.

To note about this clone: Sequence at one end of the junction differs from germline and may be a read error. This sequence joins TRBV30 and TRBJ2-7; D is perhaps TRBD2 (5 bases). CDR1 and CDR2 from the germline V gene are GTSNPN and SVGIG (reference sequence). This CDR3 region has 15 residues. The CDR3 region has the DNA TGTGCCCGGAGGCAATGGGCTAGCCCTTCCTACGAGCAGTACTTC. Protein product: CARRQWASPSYEQYF.

V and J are TRBV18 and TRBJ1-5; D call uncertain. This CDR3 is 16 amino acids long. V lost 3 bases, J lost 4 bases, and 16 bases lay in between. CDR1 and CDR2 (germline): KGHSH, LQKENI. The CDR3 is CASSPWRVKENQPQHF. CDR3 nucleotides: TGTGCCAGCTCACCTTGGAGGGTTAAGGAAAATCAGCCCCAGCATTTT.

The rearrangement links TRBV6-5 to TRBJ1-2; 11 bases line up with TRBD1. With 2 bases clipped from V and 5 bases from J, the junction kept 4 bases outside the gene matches. Looked up from germline, CDR1 is MNHEY and CDR2 is SVGAGI. The CDR3 sequence is 15 residues long. CDR3 in amino acids: CASSYGQGALYGYTF. The CDR3 nucleotides read TGTGCCAGCAGTTACGGACAGGGGGCCCTTTATGGCTACACCTTC.

CDR3 region: CASSIGAQVEKLFF. CDR3 nucleotides: TGTGCCAGTAGTATAGGAGCCCAGGTGGAAAAACTGTTTTTT. J is TRBJ1-4 and V is TRBV19; D gene uncertain. The CDR3 contains 14 residues. V lost 1 base to trimming and J lost 8 bases, with 11 bases between them. Germline V CDR1 and CDR2: LNHDA, SQIVND (reference sequence).

V and J are TRBV14 and TRBJ2-1; a possible D gene is TRBD2 (6 bases). CDR3 length: 14 residues. V was cut by 1 base and J by 8 bases, with 12 bases left in between. Germline CDR1 and CDR2: SGHDN and FVKESK. The CDR3 DNA is TGTGCCAGCAGCCAAGTGGGGCGGGGTCATGAGCAGTTCTTC. It is translated as CASSQVGRGHEQFF.

The genes are TRBV27 and TRBJ1-4; TRBD1 matches 10 bases. With 5 bases clipped from V and 8 bases from J, the junction kept 5 bases outside the gene matches. This CDR3 has 14 amino acids. Germline loops: CDR1 MNHEY, CDR2 SMNVEV (reference sequence). Here the CDR3 reads CASSPSGQGEKLFF. The DNA of the CDR3 is TGTGCCAGCAGTCCCTCGGGACAGGGGGAAAAACTGTTTTTT.